The entry that follows covers one TCR beta chain sequence. This sample was taken from a study of blood T cell repertoires in COVID-19. Study-level background: Collection of acute and convalescent COVID-19 samples took place in the United States, Italy and Spain. Sample material is recorded as cDNA or gDNA derived from T cells, B-cell-depleted T cells, or PBMCs.

In the original processing: Estimation of nucleated cell counts relied on the amplification of reference gene primers. Measured with immunoSEQ multiplex PCR; TCRdb has only the in-frame clones, and not every one. V, J and clone size were drawn from that table, and D and trimming were deduced from the DNA. The table shows about 190,000 clones, with less than 90% occurring only once. CDR1 is SGHTA and CDR2 is FQGNSA in the germline V gene. Losses at the gene ends were 5 bases for V and 0 bases for J; bases not matched to a gene: 2. This CDR3 contains 15 residues. The receptor comes from a woman aged 40 to 49 with acute or convalescent COVID-19. The sequenced sample consisted of peripheral blood. This chain joins TRBV7-2 and TRBJ2-1, with 9 bases fitting TRBD2. CDR3 sequence (DNA): TGTGCCAGCAGCGCTAGCGGGAACTCCTACAATGAGCAGTTCTTC. This encodes CASSASGNSYNEQFF.